Reported below is one T cell receptor beta chain. Its target is not known. CDR1 is SGHTA, CDR2 FQGNSA, per germline. The CDR3 has 14 amino acids. The V segment lost 5 bases and the J segment 1 base; nucleotides outside the gene matches: 3. The PCR employed 60 Vbeta primers together with 13 Jbeta primers. The assay was immunoSEQ multiplex PCR, and TCRdb's table has in-frame clones only and misses some. The data show about 100,000 clones, roughly 78% seen once. The data stem from a study of cytomegalovirus exposure and HLA in healthy donors. Findings and limits, study-wide: Cytomegalovirus association was assigned to about 150 TCR beta chains. In a later analysis, V- and J-gene trimming of beta chains associated with a DCLRE1C missense variant, replicated independently.

The receptor was derived from a woman in her sixties or seventies in good health and CMV-seronegative. Sequenced input: PBMCs. The chain employs TRBV7-2 and TRBJ2-5, with 8 bases identical to TRBD1. The CDR3 DNA follows: TGTGCCAGCAGCCCAGGGGGCCTCCAAGAGACCCAGTACTTC. This codes for CASSPGGLQETQYF.